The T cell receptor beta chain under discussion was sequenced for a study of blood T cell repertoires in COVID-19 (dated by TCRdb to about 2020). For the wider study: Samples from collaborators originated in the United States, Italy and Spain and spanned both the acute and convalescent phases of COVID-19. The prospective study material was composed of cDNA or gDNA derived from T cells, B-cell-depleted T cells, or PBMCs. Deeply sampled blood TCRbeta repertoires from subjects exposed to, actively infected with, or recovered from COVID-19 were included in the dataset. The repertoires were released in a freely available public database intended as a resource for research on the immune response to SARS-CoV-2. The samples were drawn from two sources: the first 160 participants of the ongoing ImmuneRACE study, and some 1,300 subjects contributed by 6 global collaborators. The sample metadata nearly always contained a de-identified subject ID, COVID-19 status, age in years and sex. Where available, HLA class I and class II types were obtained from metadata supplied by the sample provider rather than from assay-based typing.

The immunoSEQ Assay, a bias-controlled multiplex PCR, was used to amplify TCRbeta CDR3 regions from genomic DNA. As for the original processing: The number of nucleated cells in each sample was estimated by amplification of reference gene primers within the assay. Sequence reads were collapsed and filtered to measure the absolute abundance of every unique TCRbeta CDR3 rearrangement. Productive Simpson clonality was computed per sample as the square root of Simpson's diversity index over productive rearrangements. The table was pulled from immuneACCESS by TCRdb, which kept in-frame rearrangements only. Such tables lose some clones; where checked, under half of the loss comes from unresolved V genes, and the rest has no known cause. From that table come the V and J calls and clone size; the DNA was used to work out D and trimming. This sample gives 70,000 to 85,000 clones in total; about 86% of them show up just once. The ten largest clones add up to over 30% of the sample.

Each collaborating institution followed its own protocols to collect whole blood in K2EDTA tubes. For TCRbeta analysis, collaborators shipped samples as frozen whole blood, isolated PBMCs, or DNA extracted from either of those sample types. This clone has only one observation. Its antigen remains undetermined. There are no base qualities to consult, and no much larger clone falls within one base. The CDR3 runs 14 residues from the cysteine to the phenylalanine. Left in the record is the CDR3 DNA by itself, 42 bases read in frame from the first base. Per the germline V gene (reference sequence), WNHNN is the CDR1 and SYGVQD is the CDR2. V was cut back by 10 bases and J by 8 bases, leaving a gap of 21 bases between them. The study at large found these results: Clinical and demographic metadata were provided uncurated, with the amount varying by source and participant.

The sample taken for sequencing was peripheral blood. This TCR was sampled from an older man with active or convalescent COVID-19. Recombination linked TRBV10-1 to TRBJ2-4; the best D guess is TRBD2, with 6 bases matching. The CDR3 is CATATAPTGDIQYF. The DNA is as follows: TGCGCCACCGCGACAGCCCCAACGGGGGACATTCAGTACTTC.